Presented here are 26 T cell receptor beta chains from one specimen sequenced in a study of blood T cell repertoires in COVID-19. Some clones are missing from TCRdb's copy, which holds only in-frame ones; the method was immunoSEQ multiplex PCR. The sample consists of about 240,000 clones, approximately 86% of them appearing once. The sample consisted of peripheral blood. The receptors were sampled from a woman between 25 and 40 years old with acute or convalescent COVID-19.

This chain joins TRBV14 and TRBJ2-1; TRBD2 might be the D (6 bases). Germline-derived CDR1 and CDR2 are SGHDN and FVKESK. This CDR3 is 15 amino acids long. Trimming took off 2 bases at V and 6 bases at J, with 14 bases between the two ends. The CDR3 DNA reads as TGTGCCAGCAGCCAACCAGGCGGGACCGCCAATGAGCAGTTCTTC. Residues: CASSQPGGTANEQFF. The variable domain in full, completed from reference TRBV14 and TRBJ2-1, reads EAGVTQFPSHSVIEKGQTVTLRCDPISGHDNLYWYRRVMGKEIKFLLHFVKESKQDESGMPNNRFLAERTGGTYSTLKVQPAELEDSGVYFCASSQPGGTANEQFFGPGTRLTVL.

As regards this clone: Different DNA sequences within this sample yield the same CDR3. The chain combines TRBV12-3 or TRBV12-4 with TRBJ1-1; possible D gene TRBD1, 5 bases. This CDR3 region has 13 residues. V was trimmed by 1 base and J by 4 bases, leaving 7 bases between them. CDR3 bases: TGTGCCAGCAGTTTAGGGGGGGGCACTGAAGCTTTCTTT. Translated: CASSLGGGTEAFF.

The genes are TRBV12-5 and TRBJ2-1, with 9 bases lining up with TRBD2. V lost 0 bases and J lost 5; bases outside the gene matches: 2. The CDR3 spans 15 residues. Germline values: CDR1 LGHNT, CDR2 FRNRAP. CDR3 residues: CASGLVLAGDNEQFF. The CDR3 nucleotides read TGTGCTAGTGGTTTGGTACTAGCGGGCGACAATGAGCAGTTCTTC.

The rearrangement joins TRBV30 to TRBJ2-1; 9 bases are a match to TRBD2. This CDR3 is built from 15 residues. Trimming at V came to 6 bases and at J to 2 bases, leaving 8 bases not matched to a gene. CDR1 is GTSNPN, CDR2 SVGIG, per germline (reference sequence). In DNA form, the CDR3 reads TGTGCCTGCGATGGCGGGAGGGCAACCTACAATGAGCAGTTCTTC. Translated, it gives CACDGGRATYNEQFF. The complete variable domain, with remaining parts taken from reference TRBV30 and TRBJ2-1, reads SQTIHQWPATLVQPVGSPLSLECTVEGTSNPNLYWYRQAAGRGLQLLFYSVGIGQISSEVPQNLSASRPQDRQFILSSKKLLLSDSGFYLCACDGGRATYNEQFFGPGTRLTVL.

The rearrangement uses TRBV23-1 and TRBJ1-6; 7 nucleotides agree with TRBD1. TRBV23-1 is reported as an ORF; its role is uncertain. V trimming: 0 bases; J trimming: 8 bases; junction bases outside the gene matches: 4. The CDR3 runs 15 residues. The CDR3 DNA is TGCGCCAGCAGTCAATCGGGACAGTTAGATTCACCCCTCCACTTT. Translated: CASSQSGQLDSPLHF.

This clone came up once. CDR3 amino acids: CASSYRTGESNQPQHF. CDR3 nucleotides: TGTGCCAGCAGTTACCGGACAGGGGAAAGCAATCAGCCCCAGCATTTT. J is TRBJ1-5 and V is TRBV6-2 or TRBV6-3; 9 nucleotides line up with TRBD1. This CDR3 comprises 16 residues. Germline CDR1 MNHEY, CDR2 SVGEGT. V shed 2 bases and J 1 base; nucleotides not matched to a gene: 3.

This chain uses TRBV4-3 with TRBJ2-1, with 10 bases matching TRBD1. The CDR3 contains 16 residues. Germline trimming cut 1 base from V and 9 bases from J; bases unmatched to any gene: 9. Germline lookup yields CDR1 LGHNA and CDR2 YSLEER. CDR3 coding DNA: TGCGCCAGCAGCCAAGGATCGACAGGGGGCTATTTTGAGCAGTTCTTC. Translating it yields CASSQGSTGGYFEQFF.

The rearrangement joins TRBV19 to TRBJ2-5; D is perhaps TRBD2 (5 bases). CDR1 LNHDA and CDR2 SQIVND come from the germline V gene (reference sequence). The V end lost 4 bases, the J end lost 7 bases, and 7 bases lay between the germline ends. The CDR3 length is 11 residues. As DNA, the CDR3 is TGTGCCAGTAGTACACTAGGGACCCAGTACTTC. It yields the protein CASSTLGTQYF.

The chain is built from TRBV6-5 and TRBJ1-1, with 9 nucleotides matching TRBD1. The germline V gene has CDR1 MNHEY and CDR2 SVGAGI. The V segment lost 11 bases and the J segment 1 base; nucleotides outside the gene matches: 11. The CDR3 extends over 15 amino acids. The CDR3 DNA reads TGTGCCTCAAATTACAGGGGGCTAGGGAACACTGAAGCTTTCTTT. Amino acids: CASNYRGLGNTEAFF.

The chain carries TRBV10-3 and TRBJ2-1; TRBD2 matches at 8 bases. Germline CDR1 reads ENHRY; CDR2 reads SYGVKD. With V trimmed by 5 bases and J by 4 bases, 10 bases remained unmatched. This CDR3 has 16 residues. The CDR3 DNA is TGTGCCATCAGTCAAGTAGCGGGAACCGCTTACAATGAGCAGTTCTTC. Its translation: CAISQVAGTAYNEQFF.

The rearrangement uses TRBV11-2 and TRBJ2-7; weak D call: TRBD1 (7 bases). Germline-derived CDR1 and CDR2 are SGHAT and FQNNGV. This CDR3 has 15 amino acids. V was cut by 1 base and J by 6 bases, with 16 bases left in between. DNA for the CDR3: TGTGCCAGCAGCTTAGTCGGACAGGAGGGACGCGAGCAGTACTTC. Translation gives CASSLVGQEGREQYF. The complete variable domain, with remaining parts taken from reference TRBV11-2 and TRBJ2-7, reads EAGVAQSPRYKIIEKRQSVAFWCNPISGHATLYWYQQILGQGPKLLIQFQNNGVVDDSQLPKDRFSAERLKGVDSTLKIQPAKLEDSAVYLCASSLVGQEGREQYFGPGTRLTVT.

The chain is built from TRBV13 and TRBJ2-2; D gene ambiguous. V was pared by 5 bases and J by 6 bases, with 7 bases between. CDR3 size: 12 residues. Per the germline V gene, CDR1 is PRHDT and CDR2 is FYEKMQ (reference sequence). The CDR3, as DNA: TGTGCCAGCAGCCGAAGAGCCGGGGAGCTGTTTTTT. Translating gives CASSRRAGELFF. Variable domain in full (rest from reference TRBV13 and TRBJ2-2): AAGVIQSPRHLIKEKRETATLKCYPIPRHDTVYWYQQGPGQDPQFLISFYEKMQSDKGSIPDRFSAQQFSDYHSELNMSSLELGDSALYFCASSRRAGELFFGEGSRLTVL.

V usage is TRBV6-2 or TRBV6-3 and J usage is TRBJ2-5; TRBD2 is a possible D gene (5 bases). The CDR3 is 15 amino acids. CDR1 is MNHEY and CDR2 is SVGEGT in the germline V gene. V lost 2 bases, J lost 3 bases, and 13 bases lay in between. The CDR3 DNA sequence: TGTGCCAGCAGTTACCAGAAGATCGGGGAAGAGACCCAGTACTTC. Encoded protein: CASSYQKIGEETQYF.

This chain connects TRBV27 to TRBJ2-5, with TRBD2 identical over 7 bases. Looked up from germline, CDR1 is MNHEY and CDR2 is SMNVEV (reference sequence). V gave up 7 bases and J gave up 4 bases; unmatched junction bases: 15. This CDR3 has 16 amino acids. The CDR3 here is CASTPYTSGEPETQYF. The CDR3 DNA is TGTGCCAGCACCCCCTACACGAGCGGGGAACCAGAGACCCAGTACTTC.

The sample holds a few counts of this clone. The chain combines TRBV6-4 with TRBJ2-3; 10 bases align to TRBD2. This CDR3 is 15 amino acids long. V lost 2 bases to trimming and J lost 2 bases; unmatched junction nucleotides: 1. Germline CDR1 is MRHNA and CDR2 is SNTAGT. CDR3 sequence reads: CASSDGTSDTDTQYF. CDR3 bases: TGTGCCAGCAGTGACGGGACTAGCGACACAGATACGCAGTATTTT.

J is TRBJ2-1 and V is TRBV19, with TRBD2 matching 7 bases. From germline, CDR1 is LNHDA and CDR2 SQIVND (reference sequence). After removal of 5 bases from V and 2 bases from J, the junction contained 6 bases not matched to a gene. CDR3 length: 15 residues. The CDR3: CASSPLAEPYNEQFF. In DNA, the CDR3 is TGTGCCAGTAGTCCCCTAGCGGAACCCTACAATGAGCAGTTCTTC.

This chain joins TRBV24-1 and TRBJ1-2; D gene uncertain. V lost 1 base to trimming and J lost 7 bases, with 6 bases between them. CDR3 length: 12 amino acids. CDR1 is KGHDR, CDR2 SFDVKD, per germline. CDR3 bases: TGTGCCACCAGTGATTTTAGAAGTGGCTACACCTTC. Residues: CATSDFRSGYTF.

J is TRBJ1-2 and V is TRBV10-3, with TRBD1 matching 11 bases. In germline, CDR1 is ENHRY, CDR2 SYGVKD. J gave up 7 bases and V 6 bases, and 4 bases lay outside the gene matches. This CDR3 is built from 13 residues. The chain's CDR3 is CAIRDRGLSGYTF. The CDR3 region has the DNA TGTGCCATCAGGGACAGGGGGCTGTCTGGCTACACCTTC.

This chain joins TRBV29-1 and TRBJ2-7, with 10 bases lining up with TRBD1. The CDR3 extends over 14 amino acids. The germline V gene has CDR1 SQVTM and CDR2 ANQGSEA. V gave up 4 bases and J gave up 7 bases; unmatched junction bases: 10. This chain's CDR3 is CSVVGDRGRREQYF. CDR3 DNA: TGCAGCGTTGTCGGGGACAGGGGACGGCGGGAGCAGTACTTC.

This clone was found once. The chain has TRBV2 and TRBJ2-7; 9 bases fit TRBD1. The V segment lost 7 bases and the J segment 3 bases; nucleotides outside the gene matches: 10. Germline CDR1 and CDR2: SNHLY and FYNNEI. The CDR3 covers 15 residues. Here the CDR3 reads CASTVRTGEFYEQYF. CDR3 DNA sequence: TGTGCCAGCACAGTACGGACAGGGGAGTTCTACGAGCAGTACTTC.

This chain uses TRBV6-4 with TRBJ1-6; D might be TRBD1 (6 bases). The CDR3 runs 13 residues. V was trimmed by 3 bases and J by 10 bases, leaving 10 bases between them. Germline V gene lookup returns CDR1 MRHNA and CDR2 SNTAGT. CDR3 bases: TGTGCCAGCAGTGAAACAGGGTACTCACCCCTCCACTTT. Its protein is CASSETGYSPLHF.

This clone was seen more than once but under ten times. The V call is TRBV5-1, the J call TRBJ1-1, with D possibly being TRBD1 (6 bases). This CDR3 region has 13 residues. Germline V gives CDR1 SGHRS, CDR2 YFSETQ. V was cut by 4 bases and J by 8 bases, with 15 bases left in between. The CDR3: CASSRGGALEAFF. DNA for the CDR3: TGCGCCAGCAGCAGGGGGGGCGCATTGGAAGCTTTCTTT.

V and J are TRBV6-1 and TRBJ2-3; tentatively, D is TRBD2 (6 bases). The germline V gene has CDR1 MNHNS and CDR2 SASEGT. This CDR3 spans 15 amino acids. Trimming left V 1 base short and J 5 bases short, with 13 bases between. For the CDR3, the DNA is TGTGCCAGCAGTGAAGTTGCGGGGCATGGAGATACGCAGTATTTT. It translates to CASSEVAGHGDTQYF.

This sequence joins TRBV5-1 and TRBJ1-2, with TRBD1 matching over 8 bases. The V segment lost 3 bases and the J segment 8 bases; nucleotides outside the gene matches: 15. The CDR3 sequence is 16 residues long. Germline CDR1 and CDR2: SGHRS and YFSETQ. The chain's CDR3 is CASSSATIITGGGYTF. CDR3 bases: TGCGCCAGCAGCTCAGCGACAATTATAACAGGGGGAGGCTACACCTTC.

The table lists this clone with a count of one. This rearrangement joins TRBV7-6 to TRBJ1-1; 8 nucleotides agree with TRBD1. Germline CDR1 reads SGHVS; CDR2 reads FNYEAQ. The CDR3 has 15 residues. The V and J ends lost 4 bases and 2 bases, in that order; junction bases with no gene match: 6. The CDR3 region is CASSSGTGLNTEAFF. In DNA, the CDR3 is TGTGCCAGCAGCTCGGGGACAGGTCTTAACACTGAAGCTTTCTTT.

The rearrangement uses TRBV28 and TRBJ1-4; TRBD1 aligns across 9 bases. V lost 0 bases to trimming and J lost 8 bases; unmatched junction nucleotides: 10. Germline assignment: CDR1 MDHEN and CDR2 SYDVKM. The CDR3 length is 17 residues. CDR3 sequence: CASSLWVQGAGVEKLFF. DNA of the CDR3: TGTGCCAGCAGTTTATGGGTACAGGGGGCTGGGGTGGAAAAACTGTTTTTT. Variable domain in full (rest from reference TRBV28 and TRBJ1-4): DVKVTQSSRYLVKRTGEKVFLECVQDMDHENMFWYRQDPGLGLRLIYFSYDVKMKEKGDIPEGYSVSREKKERFSLILESASTNQTSMYLCASSLWVQGAGVEKLFFGSGTQLSVL.